The next 13 T cell receptor beta chains were all read from a single sample in a study of blood T cell repertoires in COVID-19. The protocol was immunoSEQ multiplex PCR, while the TCRdb copy is restricted to in-frame clones and leaves out a portion. The table has fewer than 500,000 clones, roughly 89% seen once. The sequenced sample consisted of peripheral blood. The receptors shown here come from a woman aged 25 to 45 with active or convalescent COVID-19.

In DNA, the CDR3 is TGCGCCAGCAGTATACTTCCCTCTGGGGCCAACGTCCTGACTTTC. This sequence encodes CASSILPSGANVLTF. This chain joins TRBV5-1 and TRBJ2-6; unclear D gene. This CDR3 has 15 amino acids. The ends were cut back, 5 bases at V and 0 bases at J, with 9 bases in the middle. Per germline, CDR1 SGHRS and CDR2 YFSETQ.

CDR3 sequence reads: CASSLSIANNEQFF. The DNA for the CDR3 is TGCGCCAGCAGCTTGTCTATAGCGAACAATGAGCAGTTCTTC. The V and J genes are TRBV5-1 and TRBJ2-1, with D possibly being TRBD2 (5 bases). Germline CDR1 is SGHRS and CDR2 is YFSETQ. CDR3 length: 14 residues. Trimming removed 1 base at V and 5 bases at J, with 10 bases between.

The V call is TRBV6-5, the J call TRBJ2-7; 12 bases map to TRBD1. The CDR3 loop spans 15 amino acids. CDR1 is MNHEY, CDR2 SVGAGI, per germline. V was pared by 7 bases and J by 7 bases, with 11 bases of the junction left unmatched. CDR3 sequence: CASNTRGQGAGEQYF. The CDR3 DNA reads as TGTGCCAGCAACACACGGGGACAGGGGGCCGGAGAGCAGTACTTC.

The CDR3 region has the DNA TGTGCCAGCAGGGACCTGGACAGGGCATCCCGGGCCGGAAACACCATATATTTT. Its protein product is CASRDLDRASRAGNTIYF. V and J are TRBV2 and TRBJ1-3; TRBD1 aligns across 8 bases. The CDR3 has 18 amino acids. V dropped 6 bases and J dropped 4; count of bases not matched to a gene: 17. Germline V gene data show CDR1 as SNHLY and CDR2 as FYNNEI.

This chain joins TRBV5-1 and TRBJ2-3; 10 nucleotides align to TRBD2. Germline lookup yields CDR1 SGHRS and CDR2 YFSETQ. V trimming: 5 bases; J trimming: 2 bases; junction bases outside the gene matches: 8. The CDR3 spans 16 residues. In DNA form, the CDR3 reads TGCGCCAGCAGTTACCAAAGCGGGAGGGCCACAGATACGCAGTATTTT. Translation: CASSYQSGRATDTQYF.

This sequence joins TRBV7-2 and TRBJ1-2; 8 positions match TRBD1. The CDR3 length is 14 residues. CDR1 and CDR2 (germline): SGHTA, FQGNSA. Losses at the gene ends were 5 bases for V and 4 bases for J; bases not matched to a gene: 6. The CDR3 sequence: CASSRTGLGYGYTF. The DNA of the CDR3 is TGTGCCAGCAGCCGGACAGGGCTGGGCTATGGCTACACCTTC.

The chain couples TRBV5-6 to TRBJ2-1; a weak D match, TRBD1 (6 bases). The CDR3 spans 12 residues. Germline lookup yields CDR1 SGHDT and CDR2 YYEEEE. Trimming took off 4 bases at V and 7 bases at J, with 9 bases between the two ends. The CDR3 DNA reads as TGTGCCAGCAGCCGAGGGGGAAATGAGCAGTTCTTC. It translates to CASSRGGNEQFF.

The chain carries TRBV7-9 and TRBJ1-4; TRBD1 agrees at 9 bases. Germline V gene sequence: CDR1 SEHNR, CDR2 FQNEAQ (reference sequence). There are 15 residues in the CDR3. The V segment lost 1 base and the J segment 8 bases; nucleotides outside the gene matches: 5. CDR3 loop: CASSLVGQGQEKLFF. The CDR3 nucleotides are TGTGCCAGCAGCTTAGTTGGACAGGGGCAGGAAAAACTGTTTTTT. Full variable domain (remainder filled in from reference TRBV7-9 and TRBJ1-4): DTGVSQNPRHKITKRGQNVTFRCDPISEHNRLYWYRQTLGQGPEFLTYFQNEAQLEKSRLLSDRFSAERPKGSFSTLEIQRTEQGDSAMYLCASSLVGQGQEKLFFGSGTQLSVL.

This chain connects TRBV19 to TRBJ2-3; 7 bases map to TRBD1. Trimming removed 1 base from V and 2 bases from J; junction bases left unmatched: 3. CDR1 and CDR2 (germline): LNHDA, SQIVND (reference sequence). CDR3 length: 15 residues. The CDR3 protein is CASSIGGQPTDTQYF. Written as DNA, the CDR3 is TGTGCCAGTAGTATAGGGGGACAGCCCACAGATACGCAGTATTTT.

This clone was detected a few times. The chain carries TRBV5-1 and TRBJ1-1; 9 bases line up with TRBD1. The CDR3 is 14 residues long. Germline assignment: CDR1 SGHRS and CDR2 YFSETQ. The V gene end was trimmed by 4 bases and the J gene end by 4 bases; junction bases not matched to a gene: 5. This CDR3 reads CASSEDRGITEAFF. CDR3 sequence (DNA): TGCGCCAGCAGCGAGGACAGGGGAATCACTGAAGCTTTCTTT.

The CDR3 sequence: CASSLPSGDYNEQFF. CDR3 in DNA: TGTGCCAGCAGCTTACCTAGCGGGGACTACAATGAGCAGTTCTTC. V gene TRBV5-4 combines with J gene TRBJ2-1, with 9 nucleotides matching TRBD2. There are 15 residues in the CDR3. Germline V gene sequence: CDR1 SGHNT, CDR2 YYREEE (reference sequence). V was pared by 2 bases and J by 3 bases, with 3 bases of the junction left unmatched.

This clone was seen once. This chain links TRBV5-4 with TRBJ1-2; 10 bases align to TRBD1. V lost 4 bases to trimming and J lost 7 bases; unmatched junction nucleotides: 10. From germline, CDR1 is SGHNT and CDR2 YYREEE (reference sequence). The CDR3 extends over 15 amino acids. CDR3 amino acids: CASSPPGQGIGGYTF. The CDR3 region has the DNA TGTGCCAGCAGCCCTCCGGGACAGGGGATTGGTGGCTACACCTTC.

CDR3 sequence (DNA): TGTGCCAGTAGCACGACAGGGGTTGCAACTAATGAAAAACTGTTTTTT. The encoded protein is CASSTTGVATNEKLFF. J is TRBJ1-4 and V is TRBV19; 8 nucleotides match TRBD1. Trimming removed 6 bases from V and 0 bases from J; junction bases left unmatched: 6. Germline V gives CDR1 LNHDA, CDR2 SQIVND (reference sequence). The CDR3 is made up of 16 amino acids.